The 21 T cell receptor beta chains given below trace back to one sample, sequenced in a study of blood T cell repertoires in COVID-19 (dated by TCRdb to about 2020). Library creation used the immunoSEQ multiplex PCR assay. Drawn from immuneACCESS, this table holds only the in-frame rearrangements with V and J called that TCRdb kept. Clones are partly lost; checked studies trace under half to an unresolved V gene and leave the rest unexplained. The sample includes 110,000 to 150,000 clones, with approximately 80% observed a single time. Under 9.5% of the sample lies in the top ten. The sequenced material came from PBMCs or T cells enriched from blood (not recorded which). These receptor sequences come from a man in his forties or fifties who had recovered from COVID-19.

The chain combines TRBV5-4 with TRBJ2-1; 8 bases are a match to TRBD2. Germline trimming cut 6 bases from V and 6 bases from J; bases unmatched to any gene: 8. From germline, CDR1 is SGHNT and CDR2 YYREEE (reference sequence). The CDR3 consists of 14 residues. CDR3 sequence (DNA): TGTGCCAGCACCCCGGGGGGGCCTCGCAATGAGCAGTTCTTC. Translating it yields CASTPGGPRNEQFF.

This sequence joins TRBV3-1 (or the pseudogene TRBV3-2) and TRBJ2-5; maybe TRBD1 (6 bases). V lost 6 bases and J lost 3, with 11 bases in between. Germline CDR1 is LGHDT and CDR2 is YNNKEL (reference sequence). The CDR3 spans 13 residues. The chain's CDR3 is CASRPNREETQYF. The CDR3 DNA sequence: TGTGCCAGCAGACCAAACAGGGAAGAGACCCAGTACTTC.

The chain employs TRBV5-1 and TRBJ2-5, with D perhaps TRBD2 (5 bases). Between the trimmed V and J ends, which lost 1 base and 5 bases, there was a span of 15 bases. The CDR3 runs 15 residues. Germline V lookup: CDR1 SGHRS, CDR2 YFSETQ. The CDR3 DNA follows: TGCGCCAGCAGCTTGTTGCGGCAGAGGAGGGAGACCCAGTACTTC. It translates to CASSLLRQRRETQYF.

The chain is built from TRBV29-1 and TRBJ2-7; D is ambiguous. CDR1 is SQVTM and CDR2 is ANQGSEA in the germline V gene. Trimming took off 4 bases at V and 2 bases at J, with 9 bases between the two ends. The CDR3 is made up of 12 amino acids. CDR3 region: CSVGSSTYEQYF. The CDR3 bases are TGCAGCGTTGGTAGCAGTACCTACGAGCAGTACTTC.

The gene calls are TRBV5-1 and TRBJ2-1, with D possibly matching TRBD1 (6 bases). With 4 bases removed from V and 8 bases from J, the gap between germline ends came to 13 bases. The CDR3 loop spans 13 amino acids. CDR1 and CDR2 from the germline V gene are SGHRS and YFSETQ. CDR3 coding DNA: TGCGCCAGCAGCCAGGGGTGGTCGGATGAGCAGTTCTTC. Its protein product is CASSQGWSDEQFF.

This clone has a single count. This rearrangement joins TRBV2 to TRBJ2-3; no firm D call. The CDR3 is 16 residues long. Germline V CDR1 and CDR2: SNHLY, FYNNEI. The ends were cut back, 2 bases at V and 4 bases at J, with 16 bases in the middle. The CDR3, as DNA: TGTGCCAGCAGTGAAAGTAGTCCTCCGCAACCAGATACGCAGTATTTT. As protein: CASSESSPPQPDTQYF.

The CDR3 coding sequence is TGTGCCAGCAGCTCCCCGGGGCTAGCGGGGGGGCTTGGGGAGCTGTTTTTT. This translates into CASSSPGLAGGLGELFF. V and J are TRBV7-2 and TRBJ2-2, with TRBD2 identical over 12 bases. Germline V lookup: CDR1 SGHTA, CDR2 FQGNSA. This CDR3 has 17 residues. V shed 4 bases, J shed 8 bases, and the junction held 11 bases outside the gene matches.

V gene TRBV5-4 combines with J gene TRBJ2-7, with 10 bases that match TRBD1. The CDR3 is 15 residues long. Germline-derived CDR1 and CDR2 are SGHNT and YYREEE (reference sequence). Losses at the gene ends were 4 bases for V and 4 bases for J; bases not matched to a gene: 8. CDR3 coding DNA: TGTGCCAGCAGCCCAGGCGGGACAGGGGTTTACGAGCAGTACTTC. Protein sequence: CASSPGGTGVYEQYF.

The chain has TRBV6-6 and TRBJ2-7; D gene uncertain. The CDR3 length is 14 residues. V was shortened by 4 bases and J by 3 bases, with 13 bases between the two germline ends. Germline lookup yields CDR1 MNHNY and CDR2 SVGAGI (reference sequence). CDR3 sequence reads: CASSLIDLLYEQYF. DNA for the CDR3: TGTGCCAGCAGTTTAATAGACTTACTCTACGAGCAGTACTTC.

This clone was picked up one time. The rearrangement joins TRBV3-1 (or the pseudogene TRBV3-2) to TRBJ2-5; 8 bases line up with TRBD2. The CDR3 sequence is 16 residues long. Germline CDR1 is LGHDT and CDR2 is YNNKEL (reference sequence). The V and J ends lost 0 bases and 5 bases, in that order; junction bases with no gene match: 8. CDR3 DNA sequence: TGTGCCAGCAGCCAAGAGGGCGCGGGGGGCCATGAGACCCAGTACTTC. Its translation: CASSQEGAGGHETQYF.

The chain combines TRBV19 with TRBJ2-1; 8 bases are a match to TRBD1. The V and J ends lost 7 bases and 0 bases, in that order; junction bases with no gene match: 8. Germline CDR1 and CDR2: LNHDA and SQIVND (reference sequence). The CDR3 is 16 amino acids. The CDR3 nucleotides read TGTGCCAGTACGAAAGGGACAGGAAGCTCCTACAATGAGCAGTTCTTC. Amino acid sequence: CASTKGTGSSYNEQFF.

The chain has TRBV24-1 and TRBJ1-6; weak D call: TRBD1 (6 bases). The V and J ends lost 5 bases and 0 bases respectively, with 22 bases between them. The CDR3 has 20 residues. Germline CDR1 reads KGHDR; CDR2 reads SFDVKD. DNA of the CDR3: TGTGCCACCAGTGGCTACCCCCGCATACAGGGCCGCTCCTATAATTCACCCCTCCACTTT. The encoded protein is CATSGYPRIQGRSYNSPLHF.

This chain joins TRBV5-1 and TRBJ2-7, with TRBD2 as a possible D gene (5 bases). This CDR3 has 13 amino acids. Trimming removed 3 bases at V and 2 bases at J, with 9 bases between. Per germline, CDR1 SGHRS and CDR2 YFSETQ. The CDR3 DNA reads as TGCGCCAGCAGCTACGACTATACCTACGAGCAGTACTTC. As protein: CASSYDYTYEQYF.

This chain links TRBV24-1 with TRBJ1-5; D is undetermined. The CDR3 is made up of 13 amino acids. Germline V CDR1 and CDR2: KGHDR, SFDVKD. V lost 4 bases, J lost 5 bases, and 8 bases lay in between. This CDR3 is CATSEGRDQPQHF. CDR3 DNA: TGTGCCACCAGTGAGGGGAGAGATCAGCCCCAGCATTTT.

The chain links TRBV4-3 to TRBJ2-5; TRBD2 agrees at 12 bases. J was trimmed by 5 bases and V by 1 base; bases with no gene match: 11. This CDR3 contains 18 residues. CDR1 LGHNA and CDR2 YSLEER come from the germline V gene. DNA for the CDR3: TGCGCCAGCAGCCAAGCAACTGCTAGCGGGGGGGCCGGGGAGACCCAGTACTTC. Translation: CASSQATASGGAGETQYF.

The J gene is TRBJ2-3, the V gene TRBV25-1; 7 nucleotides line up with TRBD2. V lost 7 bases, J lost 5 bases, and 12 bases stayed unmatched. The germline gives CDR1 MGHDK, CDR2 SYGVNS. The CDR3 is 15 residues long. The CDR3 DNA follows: TGTGCCAGCACCTCGGGGGGTTACTCCCAAGATACGCAGTATTTT. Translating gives CASTSGGYSQDTQYF.

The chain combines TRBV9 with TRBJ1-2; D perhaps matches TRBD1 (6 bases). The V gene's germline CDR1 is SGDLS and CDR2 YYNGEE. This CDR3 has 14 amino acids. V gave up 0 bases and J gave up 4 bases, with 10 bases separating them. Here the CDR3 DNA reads TGTGCCAGCAGCGTAGGTCAGGGGACCTATGGCTACACCTTC. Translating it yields CASSVGQGTYGYTF.

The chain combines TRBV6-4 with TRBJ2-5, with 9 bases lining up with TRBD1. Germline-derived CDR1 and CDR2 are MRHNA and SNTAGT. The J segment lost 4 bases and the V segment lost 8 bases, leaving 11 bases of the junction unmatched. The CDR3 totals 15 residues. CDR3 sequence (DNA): TGTGCCAGCCGATACCTGACAGGGGGTGTAGAGACCCAGTACTTC. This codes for CASRYLTGGVETQYF.

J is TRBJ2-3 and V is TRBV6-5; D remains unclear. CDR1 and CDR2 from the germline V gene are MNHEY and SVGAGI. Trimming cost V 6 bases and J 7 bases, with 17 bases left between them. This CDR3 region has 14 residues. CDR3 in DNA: TGTGCCAGCAGCACCGATATGGTCCCTAATACGCAGTATTTT. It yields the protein CASSTDMVPNTQYF.

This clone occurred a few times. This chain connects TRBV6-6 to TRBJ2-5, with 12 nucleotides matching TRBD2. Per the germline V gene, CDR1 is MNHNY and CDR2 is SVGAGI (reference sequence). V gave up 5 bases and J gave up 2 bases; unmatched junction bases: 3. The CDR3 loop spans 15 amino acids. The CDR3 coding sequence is TGTGCCAGCAGTAGGACTAGCGGGATACAAGAGACCCAGTACTTC. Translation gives CASSRTSGIQETQYF.

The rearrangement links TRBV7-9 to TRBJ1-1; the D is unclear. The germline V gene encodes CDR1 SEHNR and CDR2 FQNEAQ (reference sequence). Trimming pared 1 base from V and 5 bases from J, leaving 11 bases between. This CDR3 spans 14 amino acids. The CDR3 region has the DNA TGTGCCAGCAGCTTAGGGTCCGTCGGGACTGAAGCTTTCTTT. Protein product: CASSLGSVGTEAFF.